This TCR beta chain came from a study of control samples from healthy donors and cancer patients. TCRdb keeps only in-frame clones here, not all; method: immunoSEQ multiplex PCR. Of approximately 120,000 clones detected, around 86% appear once; the ten largest clones hold about 8.7%. V gave up 1 base and J gave up 2 bases, with 2 bases separating them. The CDR3 extends over 12 amino acids. CDR1 is SEHNR and CDR2 is FQNEAQ in the germline V gene (reference sequence). Turning to this clone: Within the sample, other DNA sequences also encode this same CDR3.

The sequence derives from a man aged 40-50 years in good health. The sample comprised blood. The genes are TRBV7-9 and TRBJ1-2; D not resolved. CDR3 in DNA: TGTGCCAGCAGCTTAGGGAACTATGGCTACACCTTC. Its protein is CASSLGNYGYTF.